The 17 T cell receptor beta chains given below trace back to one sample, sequenced in a study of TIL therapy for anti-PD-1-resistant metastatic lung cancer. The immunoSEQ assay was v3. TCRdb's copy holds only in-frame clones and misses some; the assay was immunoSEQ multiplex PCR. The sample includes about 20,000 clones, about 83% of them seen just once. Time point noted: pre-treatment sample, taken before nivolumab and TIL therapy. The specimen comprised blood, sampled at baseline. The receptor source for this set is a person aged 25 to 85 with non-small cell lung cancer.

This chain links TRBV7-9 with TRBJ2-5; D could derive from TRBD1 or TRBD2 (5 bases each). The germline V and J ends were trimmed by 1 base and 4 bases, with 22 bases remaining between them. CDR1 is SEHNR and CDR2 is FQNEAQ in the germline V gene (reference sequence). The CDR3 contains 18 residues. The CDR3 bases are TGTGCCAGCAGCTTAGAGCGGTTTGTGGGGACGGACGGAGAGACCCAGTACTTC. Its translation: CASSLERFVGTDGETQYF.

This rearrangement joins TRBV6-1 to TRBJ2-3; 12 nucleotides line up with TRBD2. Unmatched junction bases numbered 4, after V lost 5 bases and J lost 4 bases. Germline V CDR1 and CDR2: MNHNS, SASEGT. The CDR3 is 15 amino acids. In DNA form, the CDR3 reads TGTGCCAGCAGTCGACTAGCGGGAGTTCCAGATACGCAGTATTTT. This codes for CASSRLAGVPDTQYF.

The V gene is TRBV2, the J gene TRBJ2-2; the D gene is possibly TRBD2 (6 bases). Germline V CDR1 and CDR2: SNHLY, FYNNEI. The CDR3 is 15 amino acids. Between the trimmed V and J ends, which lost 2 bases and 4 bases, there was a span of 11 bases. The CDR3 DNA reads as TGTGCCAGCAGTGAAAGCCTAGCGACCACCGGGGAGCTGTTTTTT. The encoded protein is CASSESLATTGELFF.

The genes are TRBV7-2 and TRBJ1-4; no definite D call. The V gene's germline CDR1 is SGHTA and CDR2 FQGNSA. The CDR3 contains 13 residues. Trimming took 8 bases from V and 4 from J, leaving 11 bases between them. The CDR3 DNA reads as TGTGCCAGCTCGTGGGGATTTAATGAAAAACTGTTTTTT. Protein sequence: CASSWGFNEKLFF.

This clone was detected only a few times. The CDR3 DNA is TGTGCCAGCAGCGTACTATCAGGGAATGGCTACACCTTC. Protein sequence: CASSVLSGNGYTF. The J gene is TRBJ1-2, the V gene TRBV9; TRBD1 might be the D (5 bases). The CDR3 has 13 residues. V was trimmed by 1 base and J by 6 bases, leaving 10 bases between them. Germline V gene data show CDR1 as SGDLS and CDR2 as YYNGEE.

This clone turned up a few times. The rearrangement joins TRBV19 to TRBJ1-1; no firm D call. Trimming took off 3 bases at V and 3 bases at J, with 8 bases between the two ends. Germline CDR1 reads LNHDA; CDR2 reads SQIVND (reference sequence). The CDR3 is 13 residues long. CDR3 amino acids: CASSIRAYTEAFF. CDR3 DNA: TGTGCCAGTAGTATCCGAGCTTACACTGAAGCTTTCTTT. The variable domain in full, completed from reference TRBV19 and TRBJ1-1, reads DGGITQSPKYLFRKEGQNVTLSCEQNLNHDAMYWYRQDPGQGLRLIYYSQIVNDFQKGDIAEGYSVSREKKESFPLTVTSAQKNPTAFYLCASSIRAYTEAFFGQGTRLTVV.

The J gene is TRBJ2-7, the V gene TRBV27; 7 nucleotides match TRBD2. This CDR3 region has 15 residues. CDR1 MNHEY and CDR2 SMNVEV come from the germline V gene (reference sequence). V dropped 5 bases and J dropped 3; count of bases not matched to a gene: 10. Written as DNA, the CDR3 is TGTGCCAGCAGTCCTGGGGGAGCGGGGAACTACGAGCAGTACTTC. Protein sequence: CASSPGGAGNYEQYF.

The table lists this clone with a few counts. Relative to the germline gene, one junction end is altered; a read error may explain this. The gene calls are TRBV7-3 and TRBJ2-2; TRBD2 is a possible D gene (6 bases). Germline CDR1 is SGHTA and CDR2 is FQGTGA. The CDR3 is 15 amino acids. This CDR3 reads CASSLTGTSTGELFF. The CDR3 DNA follows: TGTGCCAGCAGCCTAACCGGGACTTCCACCGGGGAGCTGTTTTTT.

The genes are TRBV19 and TRBJ2-3; TRBD1 or TRBD2 may be the D gene (5 bases each). The ends were cut back, 8 bases at V and 4 bases at J, with 13 bases in the middle. Germline-derived CDR1 and CDR2 are LNHDA and SQIVND (reference sequence). The CDR3 consists of 13 residues. The CDR3 here is CASGNLGADTQYF. The CDR3 nucleotides are TGTGCCAGTGGGAATTTGGGGGCAGATACGCAGTATTTT.

This rearrangement joins TRBV5-4 to TRBJ2-5; 9 bases are a match to TRBD2. Trimming took 0 bases from V and 4 from J; bases not matched to a gene: 7. The V gene's germline CDR1 is SGHNT and CDR2 YYREEE (reference sequence). The CDR3 extends over 16 amino acids. The CDR3 is CASSLGGLAGSETQYF. CDR3 coding DNA: TGTGCCAGCAGCTTGGGGGGACTAGCTGGGTCAGAGACCCAGTACTTC.

The V and J genes are TRBV2 and TRBJ2-3; 7 nucleotides align to TRBD1. The CDR3 is made up of 14 amino acids. The junction had 11 bases not matched to a gene; V was cut back by 6 bases and J by 8 bases. CDR1 and CDR2 (germline): SNHLY, FYNNEI. CDR3 nucleotides: TGTGCCAGCAGCGAACCCCCAGGGGGTGGTACGCAGTATTTT. Its protein product is CASSEPPGGGTQYF. The variable domain in full, completed from reference TRBV2 and TRBJ2-3, reads EPEVTQTPSHQVTQMGQEVILRCVPISNHLYFYWYRQILGQKVEFLVSFYNNEISEKSEIFDDQFSVERPDGSNFTLKIRSTKLEDSAMYFCASSEPPGGGTQYFGPGTRLTVL.

The chain couples TRBV20-1 to TRBJ2-7; the D is unclear. CDR1 and CDR2 (germline): DFQATT, SNEGSKA (reference sequence). CDR3 length: 11 amino acids. Trimming removed 3 bases from V and 0 bases from J, with 3 bases in between. CDR3 DNA: TGCAGTGCTAGGGACTCCTACGAGCAGTACTTC. It codes for CSARDSYEQYF.

The J gene is TRBJ2-7, the V gene TRBV29-1, with 7 bases lining up with TRBD2. The CDR3 is made up of 13 amino acids. Germline CDR1 is SQVTM and CDR2 is ANQGSEA. The junction had 6 bases not matched to a gene; V was cut back by 5 bases and J by 2 bases. The CDR3 DNA follows: TGCAGCGTTCGCGGACTAGGGACCTACGAGCAGTACTTC. This encodes CSVRGLGTYEQYF.

The gene calls are TRBV28 and TRBJ1-1; D unclear. Germline values: CDR1 MDHEN, CDR2 SYDVKM. V lost 5 bases, J lost 10 bases, and 17 bases lay in between. CDR3 size: 13 residues. The CDR3 DNA is TGTGCCAGCAGTAGGTCGGGAGGGTTTCTAGCTTTCTTT. Translation gives CASSRSGGFLAFF.

Remarks on this clone: A read error is likely, as this CDR3 ends without the conserved phenylalanine or tryptophan. No DNA is shown, since the ends of the CDR3 on it are uncertain; the CDR3 is the one TCRdb lists. J is TRBJ1-4 and V is TRBV12-2. TRBV12-2 is flagged as a pseudogene. The CDR3 adds up to 14 amino acids, both ends counted. CDR3 sequence reads: CASRRIPRAKGRPL.

The gene calls are TRBV7-8 and TRBJ1-1; D may be TRBD1 (5 bases). The CDR3 contains 13 residues. Germline CDR1 is SGHVS and CDR2 is FQNEAQ. Trimming removed 3 bases from V and 6 bases from J, with 11 bases in between. Written as DNA, the CDR3 is TGTGCCAGCAGCTTCGCAGGGAATCCTGAAGCTTTCTTT. As protein: CASSFAGNPEAFF. The full variable domain, in which reference TRBV7-8 and TRBJ1-1 provide the parts outside the CDR3, is GAGVSQSPRYKVAKRGQDVALRCDPISGHVSLFWYQQALGQGPEFLTYFQNEAQLDKSGLPSDRFFAERPEGSVSTLKIQRTQQEDSAVYLCASSFAGNPEAFFGQGTRLTVV.

This clone was recorded a few times. The gene calls are TRBV28 and TRBJ1-4, with unresolved D. The length of the CDR3 is 14 residues. Germline-derived CDR1 and CDR2 are MDHEN and SYDVKM. Deletions cut 6 bases from V and 3 bases from J, with 11 bases between. The CDR3 nucleotides are TGTGCCAGCAGCCGTGCCGGGGCTAATGAAAAACTGTTTTTT. Its translation is CASSRAGANEKLFF.